This TCR beta chain came from a study of CD8+CD57+ T cells in acquired aplastic anemia. This clonotype was seen a few times. The V end was cut by 4 bases, the J end by 0 bases, with 7 bases between. Per germline, CDR1 SGHDN and CDR2 FVKESK. The CDR3 sequence is 14 residues long. For sequencing, patients were chosen who had shown expansion of CD8+CD57+ cells by flow cytometry. Genomic DNA, the template, was used for profiling of the TCR beta VDJ and CDR3. A single record per CDR3 protein comes from TCRdb applying MiXCR to the reads. In the table there are some 170,000 distinct CDR3 sequences, 40% to 50% of which are singletons.

This receptor was taken from a human donor with aplastic anemia. Material: sorted CD4+, CD8+, or CD8+CD57+ T cells (not recorded which) from PBMCs. The chain is built from TRBV14 and TRBJ1-5, with D possibly TRBD1 on 5 matching bases. The CDR3 sequence is CASSPQGSNQPQHF. The CDR3 region has the DNA TGTGCCAGCAGCCCCCAGGGTAGCAATCAGCCCCAGCATTTT.